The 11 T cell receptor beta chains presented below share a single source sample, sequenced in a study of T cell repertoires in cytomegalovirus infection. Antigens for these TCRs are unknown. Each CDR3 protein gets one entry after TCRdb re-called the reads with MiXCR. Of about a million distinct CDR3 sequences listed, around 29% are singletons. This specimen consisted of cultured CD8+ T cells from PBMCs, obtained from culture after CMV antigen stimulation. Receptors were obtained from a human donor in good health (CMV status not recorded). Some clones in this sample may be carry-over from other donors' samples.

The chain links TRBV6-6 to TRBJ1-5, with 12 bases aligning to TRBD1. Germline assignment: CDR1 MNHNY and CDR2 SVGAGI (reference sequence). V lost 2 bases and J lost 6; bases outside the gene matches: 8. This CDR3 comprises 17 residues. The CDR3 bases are TGTGCCAGCAGTTACCTTCCGGGACAGGGGGCGAGTCAGCCCCAGCATTTT. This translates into CASSYLPGQGASQPQHF.

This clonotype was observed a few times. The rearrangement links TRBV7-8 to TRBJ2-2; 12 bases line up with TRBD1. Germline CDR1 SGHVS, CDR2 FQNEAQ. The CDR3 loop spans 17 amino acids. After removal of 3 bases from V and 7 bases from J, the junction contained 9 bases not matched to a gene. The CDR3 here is CASSLYPGQGAIGELFF. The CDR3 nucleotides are TGTGCCAGCAGCTTGTACCCGGGACAGGGGGCTATCGGGGAGCTGTTTTTT.

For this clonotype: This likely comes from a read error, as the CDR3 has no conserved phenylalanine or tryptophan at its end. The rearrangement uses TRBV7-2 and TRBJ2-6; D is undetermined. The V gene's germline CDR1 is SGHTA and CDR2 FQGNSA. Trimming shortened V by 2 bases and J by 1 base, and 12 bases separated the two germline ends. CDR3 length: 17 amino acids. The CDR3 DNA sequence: TGTGCCAGCAGCTTATCGGCAGGAAAGTCTGGGGCCAACGTCCTGACTTCC. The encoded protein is CASSLSAGKSGANVLTS.

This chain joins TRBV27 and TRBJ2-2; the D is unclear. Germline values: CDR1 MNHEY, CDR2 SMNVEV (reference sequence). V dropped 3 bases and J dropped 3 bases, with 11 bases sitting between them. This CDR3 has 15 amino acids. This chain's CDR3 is CASSLYGLDTGELFF. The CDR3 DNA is TGTGCCAGCAGTTTGTATGGGTTGGACACCGGGGAGCTGTTTTTT.

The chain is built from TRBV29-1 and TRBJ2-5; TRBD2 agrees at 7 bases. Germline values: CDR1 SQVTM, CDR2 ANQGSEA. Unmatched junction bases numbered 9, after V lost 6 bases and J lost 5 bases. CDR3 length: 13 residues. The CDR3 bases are TGCAGCGTCCCAGGGAGGGGATGGGAGACCCAGTACTTC. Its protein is CSVPGRGWETQYF. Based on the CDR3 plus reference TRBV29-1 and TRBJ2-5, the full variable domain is SAVISQKPSRDICQRGTSLTIQCQVDSQVTMMFWYRQQPGQSLTLIATANQGSEATYESGFVIDKFPISRPNLTFSTLTVSNMSPEDSSIYLCSVPGRGWETQYFGPGTRLLVL.

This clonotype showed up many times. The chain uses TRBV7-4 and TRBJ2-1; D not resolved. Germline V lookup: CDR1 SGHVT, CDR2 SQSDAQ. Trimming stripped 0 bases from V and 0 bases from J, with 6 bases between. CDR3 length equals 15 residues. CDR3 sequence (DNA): TGTGCCAGCAGCTTAGCGGCCTCCTCCTACAATGAGCAGTTCTTC. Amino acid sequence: CASSLAASSYNEQFF.

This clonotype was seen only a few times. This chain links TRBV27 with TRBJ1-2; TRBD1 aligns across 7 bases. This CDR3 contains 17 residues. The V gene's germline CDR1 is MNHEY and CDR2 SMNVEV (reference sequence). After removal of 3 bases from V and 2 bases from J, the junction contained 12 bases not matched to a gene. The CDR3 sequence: CASSFGGQIPGNYGYTF. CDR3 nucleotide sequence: TGTGCCAGCAGTTTTGGGGGACAGATCCCGGGGAACTATGGCTACACCTTC.

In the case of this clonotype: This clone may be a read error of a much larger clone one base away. The CDR3 sequence: CASAQSHRVYGYTF. DNA of the CDR3: TGTGCCAGCGCACAATCCCACAGGGTCTATGGCTACACCTTC. The chain carries TRBV12-3 or TRBV12-4 and TRBJ1-2; a weak D match, TRBD1 (6 bases). Trimming removed 8 bases from V and 4 bases from J, with 17 bases in between. The CDR3 contains 14 residues.

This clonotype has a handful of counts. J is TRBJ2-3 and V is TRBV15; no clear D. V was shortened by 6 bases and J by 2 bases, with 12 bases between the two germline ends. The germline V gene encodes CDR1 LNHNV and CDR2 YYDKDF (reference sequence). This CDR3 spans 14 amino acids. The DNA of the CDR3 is TGTGCCACCAGTAGAAAGGGTTTCACAGATACGCAGTATTTT. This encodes CATSRKGFTDTQYF. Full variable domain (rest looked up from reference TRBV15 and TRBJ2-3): DAMVIQNPRYQVTQFGKPVTLSCSQTLNHNVMYWYQQKSSQAPKLLFHYYDKDFNNEADTPDNFQSRRPNTSFCFLDIRSPGLGDTAMYLCATSRKGFTDTQYFGPGTRLTVL.

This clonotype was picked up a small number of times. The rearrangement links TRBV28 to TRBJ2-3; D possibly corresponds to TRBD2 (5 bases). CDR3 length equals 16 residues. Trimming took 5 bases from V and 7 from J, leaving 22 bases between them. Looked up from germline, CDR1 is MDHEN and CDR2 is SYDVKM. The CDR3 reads CASSLSLRGAAHTQYF. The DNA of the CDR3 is TGTGCCAGCAGTCTCTCTCTCCGGGGAGCGGCACATACGCAGTATTTT.

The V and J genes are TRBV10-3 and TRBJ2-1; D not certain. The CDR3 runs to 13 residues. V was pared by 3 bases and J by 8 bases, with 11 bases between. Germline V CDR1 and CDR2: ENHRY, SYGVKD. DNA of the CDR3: TGTGCCATCAGTGAATTCACAAAAGATGAGCAGTTCTTC. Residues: CAISEFTKDEQFF.